These 28 T cell receptor beta chains were all obtained from the same sample, sequenced in a study of technical replicates of blood from several donors. Only in-frame clones appear in the TCRdb table, and some are missing; sequencing was by immunoSEQ multiplex PCR. This sample has approximately 92,000 clones, with roughly 95% found just once. Material for sequencing was T cells isolated from PBMCs. The receptors shown here come from a human donor in good health.

The chain joins TRBV5-1 to TRBJ2-7; TRBD1 is a possible D gene (8 bases). This CDR3 spans 18 amino acids. With 4 bases removed from V and 3 bases from J, the gap between germline ends came to 26 bases. The germline CDR1 and CDR2 sequences are SGHRS and YFSETQ. CDR3 bases: TGCGCCAGCAGCCCGTTCGAAACAGGGGGAGGGATAAACTACGAGCAGTACTTC. Its protein is CASSPFETGGGINYEQYF.

The chain uses TRBV5-1 and TRBJ2-7; D might be TRBD2 (7 bases). CDR3 size: 15 residues. Trimming shortened V by 0 bases and J by 1 base, and 11 bases separated the two germline ends. Germline loops: CDR1 SGHRS, CDR2 YFSETQ. This CDR3 is CASSLDGGASYEQYF. The CDR3 DNA reads TGCGCCAGCAGCTTGGATGGGGGGGCTTCCTACGAGCAGTACTTC.

The chain combines TRBV6-5 with TRBJ2-7; 7 bases are shared with TRBD1. Germline assignment: CDR1 MNHEY and CDR2 SVGAGI. Trimming took 2 bases from V and 12 from J; bases not matched to a gene: 13. The CDR3 is 14 amino acids. Here the CDR3 DNA reads TGTGCCAGCAGTTACCCTGGACAGGCTGGTTTACCGTACTTC. Residues: CASSYPGQAGLPYF.

The chain combines TRBV5-1 with TRBJ1-1, with a tentative D call TRBD1 (5 bases). This CDR3 is 13 amino acids long. Per the germline V gene, CDR1 is SGHRS and CDR2 is YFSETQ. Trimming cost V 4 bases and J 1 base, with 8 bases left between them. CDR3 in DNA: TGCGCCAGCAGCACAGGACAGAACACTGAAGCTTTCTTT. Protein: CASSTGQNTEAFF.

V and J are TRBV10-3 and TRBJ1-3, with 7 bases matching TRBD1. The CDR3 has 14 residues. V lost 2 bases, J lost 8 bases, and 6 bases stayed unmatched. Per the germline V gene, CDR1 is ENHRY and CDR2 is SYGVKD. The CDR3 is CAISERGGGDTIYF. The CDR3 DNA sequence: TGTGCCATCAGTGAGAGAGGGGGCGGTGACACCATATATTTT.

The chain recombines TRBV9 with TRBJ2-7; a weak D match, TRBD1 (6 bases). The CDR3 consists of 14 residues. CDR1 SGDLS and CDR2 YYNGEE come from the germline V gene. V was clipped by 3 bases and J by 0 bases, with 10 bases between them. CDR3 in amino acids: CASSAGAGSYEQYF. CDR3 DNA: TGTGCCAGCAGCGCAGGGGCAGGCTCCTACGAGCAGTACTTC.

The V and J genes are TRBV28 and TRBJ1-2; 7 bases map to TRBD1. Germline CDR1 reads MDHEN; CDR2 reads SYDVKM. The CDR3 has 15 residues. J gave up 7 bases and V 3 bases, and 11 bases lay outside the gene matches. The CDR3 coding sequence is TGTGCCAGCAGTTTGGTAGGGGGCAATTTCGGTGGCTACACCTTC. Its translation: CASSLVGGNFGGYTF.

V usage is TRBV10-3 and J usage is TRBJ2-2; the match to TRBD2 covers 7 bases. The germline CDR1 and CDR2 sequences are ENHRY and SYGVKD. There are 15 residues in the CDR3. V gave up 5 bases and J gave up 8 bases; unmatched junction bases: 11. CDR3 sequence: CAISPPGGNPGELFF. The CDR3 DNA reads as TGTGCCATCAGTCCCCCGGGGGGAAATCCGGGGGAGCTGTTTTTT.

The V call is TRBV7-9, the J call TRBJ2-7; D perhaps matches TRBD2 (6 bases). Trimming removed 3 bases at V and 3 bases at J, with 12 bases between. The CDR3 runs to 14 residues. CDR1 and CDR2 from the germline V gene are SEHNR and FQNEAQ (reference sequence). CDR3 loop: CASSFLEGGYEQYF. CDR3 coding DNA: TGTGCCAGCAGCTTCTTAGAGGGAGGCTACGAGCAGTACTTC. The full variable domain, its missing parts supplied by reference TRBV7-9 and TRBJ2-7, is DTGVSQNPRHKITKRGQNVTFRCDPISEHNRLYWYRQTLGQGPEFLTYFQNEAQLEKSRLLSDRFSAERPKGSFSTLEIQRTEQGDSAMYLCASSFLEGGYEQYFGPGTRLTVT.

The chain carries TRBV9 and TRBJ2-1, with D unresolved. Germline CDR1 is SGDLS and CDR2 is YYNGEE. V dropped 1 base and J dropped 0 bases, with 8 bases sitting between them. There are 15 residues in the CDR3. CDR3 DNA sequence: TGTGCCAGCAGCGTAAACCCCAGCTCCTACAATGAGCAGTTCTTC. It codes for CASSVNPSSYNEQFF.

This chain links TRBV21-1 with TRBJ2-7; TRBD2 is the table's D call, not checked against the DNA. TRBV21-1 represents a pseudogene. CDR3 length: 14 amino acids. CDR3 bases: TGTGCCAGCAGCAAGGAGGCTAGCTCCTACGAGCAGTACTTC. Translation gives CASSKEASSYEQYF.

The chain joins TRBV7-9 to TRBJ2-1, with 12 bases matching TRBD2. This CDR3 is built from 15 residues. V was clipped by 4 bases and J by 10 bases; unmatched bases: 8. Germline CDR1 is SEHNR and CDR2 is FQNEAQ (reference sequence). CDR3 nucleotide sequence: TGTGCCAGCAGCTCGACTAGCGGGAGTCAACTAGAGCAGTTCTTC. Translating gives CASSSTSGSQLEQFF.

The chain carries TRBV28 and TRBJ2-7, with 8 positions matching TRBD1. The CDR3 covers 17 residues. The germline CDR1 and CDR2 sequences are MDHEN and SYDVKM. V lost 2 bases and J lost 0; bases outside the gene matches: 9. CDR3 sequence reads: CASSLAPGQVFSYEQYF. CDR3 coding DNA: TGTGCCAGCAGTTTAGCCCCGGGACAGGTGTTCTCCTACGAGCAGTACTTC.

Regarding this clone: Other DNA sequences in the same sample also yield this CDR3. This chain connects TRBV7-2 to TRBJ1-5, with D unresolved. Germline assignment: CDR1 SGHTA and CDR2 FQGNSA. The V end lost 1 base, the J end lost 3 bases, and 10 bases lay between the germline ends. This CDR3 comprises 15 residues. CDR3 region: CASSLVSGNNQPQHF. CDR3 coding DNA: TGTGCCAGCAGCTTAGTATCGGGGAACAATCAGCCCCAGCATTTT.

V gene TRBV19 combines with J gene TRBJ1-1; D gene uncertain. From germline, CDR1 is LNHDA and CDR2 SQIVND (reference sequence). V was trimmed by 0 bases and J by 4 bases, leaving 9 bases between them. This CDR3 is built from 14 residues. This CDR3 reads CASSIDHRVTEAFF. The CDR3 DNA reads as TGTGCCAGTAGTATAGATCATAGAGTCACTGAAGCTTTCTTT.

V is TRBV6-5 and J is TRBJ2-5; 7 bases are a match to TRBD1. Germline-derived CDR1 and CDR2 are MNHEY and SVGAGI. The CDR3 runs to 13 residues. Trimming took 6 bases from V and 5 from J; bases not matched to a gene: 6. The CDR3 reads CASRRQGRETQYF. The CDR3 DNA follows: TGTGCCAGCAGACGACAGGGTCGGGAGACCCAGTACTTC.

This clone was detected only once. CDR3 coding DNA: TGCGCCAGCAGCCGGGACAGGGATAACTATGGCTACACCTTC. Translated: CASSRDRDNYGYTF. This sequence joins TRBV4-1 and TRBJ1-2, with 9 bases matching TRBD1. Germline V gene data show CDR1 as MGHRA and CDR2 as YSYEKL. V lost 4 bases, J lost 1 base, and 1 base stayed unmatched. This CDR3 has 14 amino acids.

The chain uses TRBV16 and TRBJ2-1; D may be TRBD1 (6 bases). The CDR3 runs to 13 residues. The germline V gene has CDR1 KGHSY and CDR2 FQNENV. Trimming stripped 7 bases from V and 10 bases from J, with 17 bases between. CDR3 loop: CASTRTDGWEQFF. The CDR3 bases are TGTGCCAGCACCCGGACAGACGGATGGGAGCAGTTCTTC.

In DNA form, the CDR3 reads TGTGCCAGCAGAGCTCTAGGTCACTCTGGAAACACCATATATTTT. Translating gives CASRALGHSGNTIYF. The chain combines TRBV6-5 with TRBJ1-3; D gene unclear. This CDR3 spans 15 amino acids. The germline CDR1 and CDR2 sequences are MNHEY and SVGAGI. V was cut by 6 bases and J by 0 bases, with 12 bases left in between.

The V call is TRBV6-1, the J call TRBJ1-1; TRBD1 matches at 7 bases. CDR1 and CDR2 (germline): MNHNS, SASEGT. The CDR3 spans 14 residues. Unmatched junction bases numbered 0, after V lost 1 base and J lost 1 base. The CDR3 bases are TGTGCCAGCAGTGAAGGACAGGGGAACACTGAAGCTTTCTTT. Amino acids: CASSEGQGNTEAFF.

The chain is built from TRBV28 and TRBJ1-2; D gene unclear. The germline gives CDR1 MDHEN, CDR2 SYDVKM. This CDR3 spans 13 amino acids. The germline V and J ends were trimmed by 2 bases and 4 bases, with 8 bases remaining between them. The CDR3: CASSLAQSYGYTF. The CDR3 DNA is TGTGCCAGCAGTTTAGCACAGTCCTATGGCTACACCTTC.

The chain has TRBV25-1 and TRBJ2-1, with 8 bases fitting TRBD2. The trim removed 6 bases at V and 2 bases at J, leaving 6 bases unmatched. This CDR3 is built from 15 residues. Germline assignment: CDR1 MGHDK and CDR2 SYGVNS. CDR3: CASSHSGEPYNEQFF. CDR3 bases: TGTGCCAGCAGCCATAGCGGGGAGCCCTACAATGAGCAGTTCTTC. Full variable domain (missing parts from reference TRBV25-1 and TRBJ2-1): EADIYQTPRYLVIGTGKKITLECSQTMGHDKMYWYQQDPGMELHLIHYSYGVNSTEKGDLSSESTVSRIRTEHFPLTLESARPSHTSQYLCASSHSGEPYNEQFFGPGTRLTVL.

This clone was recorded a few times. The chain links TRBV7-2 to TRBJ2-1, with 8 positions matching TRBD2. CDR1 SGHTA and CDR2 FQGNSA come from the germline V gene. The CDR3 length is 17 residues. The J segment lost 8 bases and the V segment lost 4 bases, leaving 16 bases of the junction unmatched. CDR3 in amino acids: CASSSPPGTSPFDEQFF. The DNA of the CDR3 is TGTGCCAGCAGCTCCCCTCCCGGGACTAGTCCATTCGATGAGCAGTTCTTC.

This rearrangement joins TRBV9 to TRBJ2-1; 9 nucleotides align to TRBD1. CDR1 is SGDLS and CDR2 is YYNGEE in the germline V gene. This CDR3 has 15 residues. With 0 bases clipped from V and 8 bases from J, the junction kept 6 bases outside the gene matches. Here the CDR3 DNA reads TGTGCCAGCAGCGTAGCACAGGGGGCTCACGATGAGCAGTTCTTC. This codes for CASSVAQGAHDEQFF.

The chain has TRBV6-4 and TRBJ2-1; 8 bases match TRBD2. The germline CDR1 and CDR2 sequences are MRHNA and SNTAGT. The CDR3 totals 14 residues. V shed 3 bases, J shed 8 bases, and the junction held 6 bases outside the gene matches. The CDR3, as DNA: TGTGCCAGCAGTGAGGGGACTAGTCTGCATGAGCAGTTCTTC. Translated, it gives CASSEGTSLHEQFF.

The J gene is TRBJ2-3, the V gene TRBV7-9, with 10 nucleotides matching TRBD2. Trimming took 5 bases from V and 2 from J; bases not matched to a gene: 13. The CDR3 is 18 residues long. Germline values: CDR1 SEHNR, CDR2 FQNEAQ (reference sequence). The CDR3 sequence is CASSPSGRATMTTDTQYF. As DNA, the CDR3 is TGTGCCAGCAGCCCGAGCGGGAGGGCCACGATGACCACAGATACGCAGTATTTT. The complete variable domain, with remaining parts taken from reference TRBV7-9 and TRBJ2-3, reads DTGVSQNPRHKITKRGQNVTFRCDPISEHNRLYWYRQTLGQGPEFLTYFQNEAQLEKSRLLSDRFSAERPKGSFSTLEIQRTEQGDSAMYLCASSPSGRATMTTDTQYFGPGTRLTVL.

V gene TRBV10-1 combines with J gene TRBJ1-5, with 7 bases that match TRBD1. Losses at the gene ends were 7 bases for V and 6 bases for J; bases not matched to a gene: 6. This CDR3 contains 13 residues. Per germline, CDR1 WNHNN and CDR2 SYGVQD (reference sequence). The chain's CDR3 is CASINTGAQPQHF. The CDR3, as DNA: TGCGCCAGCATAAACACAGGGGCTCAGCCCCAGCATTTT.

This chain uses TRBV7-2 with TRBJ2-5, with D perhaps TRBD2 (5 bases). Germline V gene sequence: CDR1 SGHTA, CDR2 FQGNSA. V lost 5 bases and J 5 bases, leaving 15 bases between the germline ends. The CDR3 runs 14 residues. CDR3: CASSRTGLGETQYF. The CDR3, as DNA: TGTGCCAGCAGCCGAACGGGGTTGGGGGAGACCCAGTACTTC.